What follows are 3 T cell receptor beta chains derived from one specimen sequenced in a study of T cell responses to AZD1222 COVID-19 vaccine. Data came from immunoSEQ multiplex PCR; TCRdb stores just in-frame clones and leaves some out. The sample shows some 170,000 clones, approximately 91% of them seen only once. The starting material was peripheral blood, obtained on day 0 of AZD1222 vaccination. The receptors derive from an adult in good health.

The chain couples TRBV6-5 to TRBJ1-5; unclear D gene. CDR3 length: 14 residues. The germline gives CDR1 MNHEY, CDR2 SVGAGI. V gave up 0 bases and J gave up 7 bases, with 10 bases separating them. This CDR3 reads CASSYSGEGQPQHF. The CDR3 coding sequence is TGTGCCAGCAGTTACTCTGGGGAAGGGCAGCCCCAGCATTTT.

This clone was found a few times. This rearrangement joins TRBV9 to TRBJ1-5; no clear D. The CDR3 is 15 amino acids. The germline gives CDR1 SGDLS, CDR2 YYNGEE. Trimming cost V 0 bases and J 5 bases, with 12 bases left between them. CDR3 bases: TGTGCCAGCAGCGTAGGATTTGGAGAGGATCAGCCCCAGCATTTT. Amino acids: CASSVGFGEDQPQHF.

V usage is TRBV28 and J usage is TRBJ1-4, with a tentative D call TRBD1 (5 bases). Germline V gene lookup returns CDR1 MDHEN and CDR2 SYDVKM. The CDR3 is 15 residues long. V shed 4 bases and J shed 5 bases, with 14 bases lying between them. Here the CDR3 DNA reads TGTGCCAGCAGTTCCCCAGGGCAGTTCAATGAAAAACTGTTTTTT. Residues: CASSSPGQFNEKLFF.